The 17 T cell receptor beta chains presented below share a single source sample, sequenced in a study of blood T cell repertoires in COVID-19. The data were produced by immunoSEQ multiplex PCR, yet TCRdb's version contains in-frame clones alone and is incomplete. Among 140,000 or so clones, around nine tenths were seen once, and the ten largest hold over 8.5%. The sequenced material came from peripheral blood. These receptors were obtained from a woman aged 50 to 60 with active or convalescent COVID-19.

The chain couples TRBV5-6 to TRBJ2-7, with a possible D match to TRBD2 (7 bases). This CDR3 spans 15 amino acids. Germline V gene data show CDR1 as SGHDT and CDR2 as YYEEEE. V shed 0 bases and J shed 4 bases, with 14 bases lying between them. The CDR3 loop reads CASSLGTGTNYEQYF. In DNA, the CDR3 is TGTGCCAGCAGCTTGGGAACAGGGACTAATTACGAGCAGTACTTC.

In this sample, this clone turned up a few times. The CDR3 reads CASSLAQGNTEAFF. CDR3 DNA: TGTGCCAGCAGCTTAGCCCAGGGAAACACTGAAGCTTTCTTT. V usage is TRBV11-2 and J usage is TRBJ1-1, with D possibly TRBD1 on 5 matching bases. The CDR3 is 14 residues long. Deletions cut 1 base from V and 2 bases from J, with 8 bases between. The germline V gene encodes CDR1 SGHAT and CDR2 FQNNGV.

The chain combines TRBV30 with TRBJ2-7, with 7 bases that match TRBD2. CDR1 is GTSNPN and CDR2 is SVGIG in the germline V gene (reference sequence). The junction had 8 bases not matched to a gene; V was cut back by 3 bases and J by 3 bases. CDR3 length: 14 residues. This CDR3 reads CAWSPGTTYYEQYF. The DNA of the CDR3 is TGTGCCTGGAGCCCCGGGACTACCTACTACGAGCAGTACTTC.

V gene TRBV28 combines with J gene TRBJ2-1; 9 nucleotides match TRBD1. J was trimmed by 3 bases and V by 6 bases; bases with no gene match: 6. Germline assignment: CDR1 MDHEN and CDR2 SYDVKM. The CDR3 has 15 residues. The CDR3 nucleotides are TGTGCCAGCAGCATCGACAGGGGGTACTACAATGAGCAGTTCTTC. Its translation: CASSIDRGYYNEQFF.

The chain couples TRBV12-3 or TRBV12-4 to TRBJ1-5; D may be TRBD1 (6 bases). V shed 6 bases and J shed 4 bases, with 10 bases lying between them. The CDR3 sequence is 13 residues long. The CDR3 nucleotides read TGTGCCAGCAGCCCGGGACAAAATCAGCCCCAGCATTTT. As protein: CASSPGQNQPQHF.

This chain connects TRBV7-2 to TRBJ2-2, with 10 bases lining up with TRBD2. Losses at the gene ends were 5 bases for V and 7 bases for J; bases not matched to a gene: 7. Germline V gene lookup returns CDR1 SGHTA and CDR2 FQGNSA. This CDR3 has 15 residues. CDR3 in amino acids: CASSQRGGRFGELFF. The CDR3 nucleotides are TGTGCCAGCAGCCAGCGGGGGGGCCGTTTCGGGGAGCTGTTTTTT.

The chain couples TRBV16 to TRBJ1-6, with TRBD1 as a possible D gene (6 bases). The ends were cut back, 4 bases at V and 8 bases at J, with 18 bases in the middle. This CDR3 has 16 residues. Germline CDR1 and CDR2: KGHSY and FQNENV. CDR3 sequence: CASSLRGGPNYSPLHF. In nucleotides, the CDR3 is TGTGCCAGCAGCCTCCGCGGGGGGCCTAATTATTCACCCCTCCACTTT.

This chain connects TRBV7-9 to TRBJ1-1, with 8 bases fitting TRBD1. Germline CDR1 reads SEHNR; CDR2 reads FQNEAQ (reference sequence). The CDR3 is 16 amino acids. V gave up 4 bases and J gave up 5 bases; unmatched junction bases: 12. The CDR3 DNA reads TGTGCCAGCAGCTCAAGGACAGGGAATCTGGGTACTGAAGCTTTCTTT. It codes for CASSSRTGNLGTEAFF.

Here the CDR3 reads CASSWGVQETQYF. The CDR3 region has the DNA TGTGCCAGCAGCTGGGGGGTACAAGAGACCCAGTACTTC. The chain carries TRBV12-3 or TRBV12-4 and TRBJ2-5, with D possibly TRBD2 on 6 matching bases. The CDR3 runs 13 residues. V dropped 6 bases and J dropped 2 bases, with 10 bases sitting between them.

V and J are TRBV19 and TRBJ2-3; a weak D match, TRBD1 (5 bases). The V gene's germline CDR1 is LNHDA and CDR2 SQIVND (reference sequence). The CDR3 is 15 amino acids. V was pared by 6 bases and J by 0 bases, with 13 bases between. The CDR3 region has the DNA TGTGCCAGTAGCCCCCAGGGTGGGAGCACAGATACGCAGTATTTT. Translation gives CASSPQGGSTDTQYF. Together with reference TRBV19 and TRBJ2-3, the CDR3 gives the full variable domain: DGGITQSPKYLFRKEGQNVTLSCEQNLNHDAMYWYRQDPGQGLRLIYYSQIVNDFQKGDIAEGYSVSREKKESFPLTVTSAQKNPTAFYLCASSPQGGSTDTQYFGPGTRLTVL.

CDR3 residues: CASTIGGVLGSYEQYF. The DNA of the CDR3 is TGTGCCAGCACTATCGGGGGGGTCCTCGGGAGCTACGAGCAGTACTTC. The rearrangement uses TRBV2 and TRBJ2-7; 8 bases line up with TRBD2. Per the germline V gene, CDR1 is SNHLY and CDR2 is FYNNEI. This CDR3 is built from 16 residues. V lost 7 bases to trimming and J lost 3 bases; unmatched junction nucleotides: 14. The variable domain in full, with the rest retrieved from reference TRBV2 and TRBJ2-7, is EPEVTQTPSHQVTQMGQEVILRCVPISNHLYFYWYRQILGQKVEFLVSFYNNEISEKSEIFDDQFSVERPDGSNFTLKIRSTKLEDSAMYFCASTIGGVLGSYEQYFGPGTRLTVT.

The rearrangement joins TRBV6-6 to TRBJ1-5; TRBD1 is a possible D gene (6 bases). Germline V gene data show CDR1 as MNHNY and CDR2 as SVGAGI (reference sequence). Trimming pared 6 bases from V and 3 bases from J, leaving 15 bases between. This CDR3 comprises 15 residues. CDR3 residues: CASRPLTGSNQPQHF. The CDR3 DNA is TGTGCCAGCAGACCCCTAACAGGGTCCAATCAGCCCCAGCATTTT.

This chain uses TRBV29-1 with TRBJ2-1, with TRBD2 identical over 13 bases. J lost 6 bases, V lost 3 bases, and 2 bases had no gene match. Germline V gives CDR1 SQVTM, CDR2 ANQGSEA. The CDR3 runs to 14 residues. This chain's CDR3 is CSVERLAGGNEQFF. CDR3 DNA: TGCAGCGTTGAGCGACTAGCGGGAGGCAATGAGCAGTTCTTC.

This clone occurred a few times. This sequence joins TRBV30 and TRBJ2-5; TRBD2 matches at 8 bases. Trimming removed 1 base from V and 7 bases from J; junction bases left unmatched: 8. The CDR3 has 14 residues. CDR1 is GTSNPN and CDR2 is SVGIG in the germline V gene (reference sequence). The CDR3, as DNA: TGTGCCTGGAGTGCGGTCGGGGGGGCGGGGACCCAGTACTTC. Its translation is CAWSAVGGAGTQYF.

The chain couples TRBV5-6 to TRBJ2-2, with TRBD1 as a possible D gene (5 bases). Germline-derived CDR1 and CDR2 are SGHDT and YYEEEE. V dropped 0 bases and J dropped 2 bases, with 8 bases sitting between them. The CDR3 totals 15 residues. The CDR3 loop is CASSLVQGNTGELFF. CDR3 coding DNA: TGTGCCAGCAGCTTGGTGCAGGGTAACACCGGGGAGCTGTTTTTT.

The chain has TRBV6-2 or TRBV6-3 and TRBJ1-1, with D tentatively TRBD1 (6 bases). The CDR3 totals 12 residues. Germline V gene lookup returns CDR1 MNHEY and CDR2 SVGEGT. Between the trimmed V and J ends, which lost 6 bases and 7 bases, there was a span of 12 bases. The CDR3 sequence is CASSRGQSEAFF. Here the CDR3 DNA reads TGTGCCAGCAGCCGCGGACAGAGTGAAGCTTTCTTT.

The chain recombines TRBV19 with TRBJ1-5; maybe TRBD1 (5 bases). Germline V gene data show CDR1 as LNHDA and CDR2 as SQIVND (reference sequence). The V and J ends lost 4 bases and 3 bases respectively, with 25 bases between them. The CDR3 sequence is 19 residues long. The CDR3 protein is CASSRQGGGTLTTNQPQHF. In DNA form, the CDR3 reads TGTGCCAGTAGTAGACAAGGTGGGGGGACTCTCACCACCAATCAGCCCCAGCATTTT.